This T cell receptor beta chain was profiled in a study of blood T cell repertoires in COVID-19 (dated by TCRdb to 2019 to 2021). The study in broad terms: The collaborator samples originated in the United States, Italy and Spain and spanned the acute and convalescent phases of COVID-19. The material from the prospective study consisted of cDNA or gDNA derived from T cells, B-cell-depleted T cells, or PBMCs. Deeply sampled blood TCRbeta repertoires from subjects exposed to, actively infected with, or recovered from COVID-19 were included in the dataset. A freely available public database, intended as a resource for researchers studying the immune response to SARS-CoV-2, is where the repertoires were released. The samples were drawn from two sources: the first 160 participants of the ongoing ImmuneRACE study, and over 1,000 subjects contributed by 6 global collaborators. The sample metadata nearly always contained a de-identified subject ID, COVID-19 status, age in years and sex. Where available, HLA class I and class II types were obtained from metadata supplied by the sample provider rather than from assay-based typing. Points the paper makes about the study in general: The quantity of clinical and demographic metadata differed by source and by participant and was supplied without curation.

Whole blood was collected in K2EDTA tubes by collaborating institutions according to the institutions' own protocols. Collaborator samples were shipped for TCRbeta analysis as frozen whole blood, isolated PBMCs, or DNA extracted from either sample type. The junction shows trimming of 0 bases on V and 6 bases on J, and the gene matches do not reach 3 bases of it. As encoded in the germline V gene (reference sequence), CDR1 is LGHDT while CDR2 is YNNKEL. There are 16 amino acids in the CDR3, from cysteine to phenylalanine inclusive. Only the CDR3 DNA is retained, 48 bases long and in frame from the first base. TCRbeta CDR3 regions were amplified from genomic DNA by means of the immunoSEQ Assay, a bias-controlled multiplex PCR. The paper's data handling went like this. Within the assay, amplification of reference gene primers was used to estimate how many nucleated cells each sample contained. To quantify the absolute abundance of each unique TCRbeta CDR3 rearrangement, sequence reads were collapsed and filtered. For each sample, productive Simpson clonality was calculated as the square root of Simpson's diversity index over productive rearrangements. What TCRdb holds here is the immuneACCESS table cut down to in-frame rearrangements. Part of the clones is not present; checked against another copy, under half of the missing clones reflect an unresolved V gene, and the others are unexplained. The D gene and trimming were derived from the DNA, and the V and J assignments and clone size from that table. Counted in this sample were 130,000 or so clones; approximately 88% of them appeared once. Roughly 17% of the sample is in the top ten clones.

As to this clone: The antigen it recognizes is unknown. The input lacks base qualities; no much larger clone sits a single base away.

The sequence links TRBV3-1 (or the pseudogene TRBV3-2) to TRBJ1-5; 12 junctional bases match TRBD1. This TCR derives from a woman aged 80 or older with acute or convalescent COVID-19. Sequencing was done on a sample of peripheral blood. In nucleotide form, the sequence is TGTGCCAGCAGCCAAGAGGGACAGGGGGCCGGTCAGCCCCAGCATTTT. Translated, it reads CASSQEGQGAGQPQHF.